Listed below are T cell receptor beta chains from one sample, sequenced in a study of blood T cell repertoires in COVID-19. Assay: immunoSEQ multiplex PCR; the TCRdb copy retains only in-frame clones and omits some. The sample shows about 87,000 clones, around 87% of them seen only once. The sample was peripheral blood. These receptors were collected from a man aged 35-49 years with acute or convalescent COVID-19. CDR3s include the opening cysteine and the closing phenylalanine or tryptophan. D genes are given only for firm matches.

j_call d_call v_call cdr3_nt cdr3_aa
TRBJ1-2 . TRBV6-6 TGTGCCAGCAGCCAAAAACTGGGCCTTAACTATGGCTACACCTTC CASSQKLGLNYGYTF
TRBJ2-5 TRBD2 TRBV5-4 TGTGCCAGCAGCTGGCTTGTGGGAGGGGTCCCCGAGACCCAGTACTTC CASSWLVGGVPETQYF
TRBJ2-7 . TRBV6-5 TGTGCCAGCAGCCTAGGGGGGGGCTTTGGCGAGCAGTACTTC CASSLGGGFGEQYF
TRBJ2-5 TRBD2 TRBV5-1 TGCGCCAGCGGGGGGACTAGCGATCCGCAAGAGACCCAGTACTTC CASGGTSDPQETQYF
TRBJ2-4 TRBD2 TRBV6-1 TGTGCCAGCAGTGAAGCCGGGCGGGGGGGCACGTCCAAAAACATTCAGTACTTC CASSEAGRGGTSKNIQYF
TRBJ2-5 . TRBV7-2 TGTGCCAGCAGCTTTCGCTTGGGGCTTGAGACCCAGTACTTC CASSFRLGLETQYF
TRBJ1-2 . TRBV4-1 TGCGCCAGCAGCCAACAGGATAACTATGGCTACACCTTC CASSQQDNYGYTF
TRBJ2-1 . TRBV2 TGTGCCAGCATGGACCGACTCGCGGGCTATGAGCAGTTCTTC CASMDRLAGYEQFF
TRBJ2-7 . TRBV30 TGTGCCTGGAGTAGGAAGACAGGAACCTACGAGCAGTACTTC CAWSRKTGTYEQYF
TRBJ1-5 . TRBV15 TGTGCCACCAGCAGAGATCGGGTGGAGTTCAATCAGCCCCAGCATTTT CATSRDRVEFNQPQHF
TRBJ2-3 . TRBV12-5 TGTGCCTGTTGGGCCCAAAGCACAGATACGCAGTATTTT CACWAQSTDTQYF
TRBJ2-2 . TRBV11-2 TGTGCCAGCAGCTTAAGTTCGACTACCACCGGGGAGCTGTTTTTT CASSLSSTTTGELFF
TRBJ1-1 TRBD1 TRBV7-2 TGTGCCAGCAGCTTGACAGGGAGAGCTTTCTTT CASSLTGRAFF
TRBJ1-2 TRBD1 TRBV30 TGTGCCTGGATACGGGACAGGGGGCGTTGGGGTAACTATGGCTACACCTTC CAWIRDRGRWGNYGYTF